This T cell receptor (beta chain) derives from a study of CD8+CD57+ T cells in acquired aplastic anemia. Looking at the study overall: An average of around 3.5 ug of DNA was obtained from sorted CD4+ and CD8+ cells. CD4+ reads averaged approximately 11 million in healthy donors.

Study-level results: Patients and controls turned out to have roughly 31 CD8+ CDR3 sequences in common. Patients and controls had CD8+ Simpson's diversity values that were not significantly distinct.

CDR1 is SGDLS, CDR2 YYNGEE, per germline. Trimming shortened V by 4 bases and J by 6 bases, and 13 bases separated the two germline ends. The CDR3 runs 13 residues. CDR3 and TCR beta VDJ profiling relied on a genomic DNA template. Each CDR3 protein is one row after TCRdb ran MiXCR on the reads. The sample includes around 150,000 distinct CDR3 sequences, approximately 43% of them seen just once. At least ten counts were recorded for this clonotype. Its specificity is not known. J is TRBJ1-1 and V is TRBV9; no firm D call. The sequence was obtained from a human donor in good health. Material: sorted CD4+, CD8+, or CD8+CD57+ T cells (not recorded which) from PBMCs. The CDR3 loop is CASSPAQIAEAFF. In nucleotides, the CDR3 is TGTGCCAGCAGCCCAGCCCAGATAGCTGAAGCTTTCTTT.